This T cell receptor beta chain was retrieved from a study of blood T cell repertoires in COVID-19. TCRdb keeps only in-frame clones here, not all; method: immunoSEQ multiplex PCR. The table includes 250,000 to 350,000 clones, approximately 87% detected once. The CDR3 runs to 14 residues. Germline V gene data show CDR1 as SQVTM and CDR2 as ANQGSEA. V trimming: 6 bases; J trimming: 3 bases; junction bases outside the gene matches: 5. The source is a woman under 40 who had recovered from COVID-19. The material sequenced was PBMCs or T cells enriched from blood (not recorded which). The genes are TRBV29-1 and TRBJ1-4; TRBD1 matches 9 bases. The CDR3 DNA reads TGCAGCGTATTGGGACAGGGCTCTAATGAAAAACTGTTTTTT. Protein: CSVLGQGSNEKLFF.